The 26 T cell receptor beta chains in this list originate from one sample, sequenced in a study of T cells in Graves' hyperthyroidism and ophthalmopathy. RNA transcripts gave rise to amplified TCR beta CDR3 regions. TCR CDR3 regions were first amplified by RT-PCR with HTBI primers. Each CDR3 protein gets one entry after TCRdb re-called the multiplex PCR reads with MiXCR. The sample holds roughly 720,000 distinct CDR3 sequences, 17% seen once. The sample was blood. The receptors were sampled from a middle-aged man with Graves' hyperthyroidism.

This clonotype was seen at least ten times. The V and J genes are TRBV28 and TRBJ2-7; 9 nucleotides align to TRBD1. V lost 5 bases, J lost 5 bases, and 13 bases stayed unmatched. This CDR3 region has 16 residues. In germline, CDR1 is MDHEN, CDR2 SYDVKM. CDR3 nucleotide sequence: TGTGCCAGCAGTCTGGAACAGGGGGCGGGTCTCGACGAGCAGTACTTC. Its protein product is CASSLEQGAGLDEQYF.

The chain joins TRBV20-1 to TRBJ2-7, with D uncertain. The germline V gene encodes CDR1 DFQATT and CDR2 SNEGSKA (reference sequence). The ends were cut back, 1 base at V and 2 bases at J, with 12 bases in the middle. The CDR3 length is 14 residues. CDR3 amino acids: CSARAVDPPYEQYF. The CDR3 coding sequence is TGCAGTGCTAGAGCTGTGGACCCGCCCTACGAGCAGTACTTC.

The DNA of the CDR3 is TGCAGTGCTAGAGATTGGCAGGGGTGGGCCGGGGCCAACGTCCTGACTTTC. This encodes CSARDWQGWAGANVLTF. V gene TRBV20-1 combines with J gene TRBJ2-6; possible D gene TRBD1, 6 bases. V was pared by 0 bases and J by 4 bases, with 16 bases between. CDR1 is DFQATT, CDR2 SNEGSKA, per germline (reference sequence). This CDR3 region has 17 residues.

This clonotype was seen many times. V usage is TRBV28 and J usage is TRBJ1-5; tentative D call: TRBD1 (5 bases). This CDR3 is 15 amino acids long. Trimming stripped 3 bases from V and 9 bases from J, with 18 bases between. Germline CDR1 is MDHEN and CDR2 is SYDVKM. The CDR3 sequence is CASSFLGTAQRPQHF. The CDR3 nucleotides read TGTGCCAGCAGTTTCCTTGGGACTGCTCAACGGCCCCAGCATTTT.

This clonotype was found a few times. The chain employs TRBV5-1 and TRBJ1-4, with 11 bases matching TRBD1. The CDR3 spans 14 residues. Germline-derived CDR1 and CDR2 are SGHRS and YFSETQ. The J segment lost 7 bases and the V segment lost 4 bases, leaving 3 bases of the junction unmatched. The chain's CDR3 is CASSTGQGAEKLFF. In DNA, the CDR3 is TGCGCCAGCAGCACCGGACAGGGGGCTGAAAAACTGTTTTTT.

The table lists this clonotype with a few counts. This chain uses TRBV29-1 with TRBJ2-5, with D unclear. The CDR3 totals 13 residues. Germline CDR1 is SQVTM and CDR2 is ANQGSEA. V was shortened by 2 bases and J by 4 bases, with 11 bases between the two germline ends. This CDR3 is CSVELPEAETQYF. CDR3 DNA sequence: TGCAGCGTTGAACTCCCCGAGGCAGAGACCCAGTACTTC.

The genes are TRBV5-1 and TRBJ1-3, with 9 bases identical to TRBD1. Germline V lookup: CDR1 SGHRS, CDR2 YFSETQ. The CDR3 spans 15 residues. V was clipped by 4 bases and J by 2 bases; unmatched bases: 4. CDR3 sequence (DNA): TGCGCCAGCAGCCGTGGACAGGGGACTGGAAACACCATATATTTT. This codes for CASSRGQGTGNTIYF.

The CDR3 spells CAISESQGAEKLFF. The CDR3 nucleotides read TGTGCCATCAGTGAGTCCCAGGGGGCGGAAAAACTGTTTTTT. The chain carries TRBV10-3 and TRBJ1-4; 8 bases are shared with TRBD1. The germline V gene has CDR1 ENHRY and CDR2 SYGVKD. The CDR3 runs 14 residues. V dropped 0 bases and J dropped 8; count of bases not matched to a gene: 2.

The chain is built from TRBV6-5 and TRBJ1-1; 7 bases line up with TRBD1. Germline CDR1 and CDR2: MNHEY and SVGAGI. CDR3 length: 13 residues. Trimming removed 5 bases from V and 7 bases from J; junction bases left unmatched: 7. CDR3 DNA sequence: TGTGCCAGCAGTAACCCACAGGGGTTTGAAGCTTTCTTT. Encoded protein: CASSNPQGFEAFF.

This clonotype occurred a few times. The chain carries TRBV28 and TRBJ2-4, with D possibly TRBD1 on 6 matching bases. The CDR3 runs to 15 residues. Germline CDR1 is MDHEN and CDR2 is SYDVKM. Trimming removed 5 bases at V and 2 bases at J, with 13 bases between. The CDR3 DNA sequence: TGTGCCAGCAGTAAAACAACAGGGCCCAAAAACATTCAGTACTTC. Its protein product is CASSKTTGPKNIQYF.

This clonotype occurred many times. J is TRBJ2-2 and V is TRBV27, with 12 bases matching TRBD2. Germline loops: CDR1 MNHEY, CDR2 SMNVEV (reference sequence). This CDR3 has 15 residues. V trimming: 6 bases; J trimming: 4 bases; junction bases outside the gene matches: 3. The CDR3 region has the DNA TGTGCCAGCAGGCCTAGCGGGAGGGGCACCGGGGAGCTGTTTTTT. Its protein product is CASRPSGRGTGELFF.

The gene calls are TRBV11-2 and TRBJ2-7; 10 bases are shared with TRBD2. Looked up from germline, CDR1 is SGHAT and CDR2 is FQNNGV. The CDR3 runs to 15 residues. V lost 5 bases and J lost 7; bases outside the gene matches: 11. CDR3 amino acids: CASSELAGVSWEQYF. The CDR3 coding sequence is TGTGCCAGCAGCGAGCTAGCGGGAGTTTCGTGGGAGCAGTACTTC.

In this sample, this clonotype turned up many times. The chain couples TRBV20-1 to TRBJ1-2; D is uncertain. Per the germline V gene, CDR1 is DFQATT and CDR2 is SNEGSKA (reference sequence). The CDR3 contains 11 residues. V shed 3 bases and J shed 8 bases, with 10 bases lying between them. This CDR3 is CSARGGWGYTF. CDR3 DNA: TGCAGTGCTAGGGGCGGATGGGGCTACACCTTC.

This clonotype was seen many times. This chain links TRBV27 with TRBJ2-2; TRBD1 agrees at 7 bases. The germline V gene has CDR1 MNHEY and CDR2 SMNVEV (reference sequence). This CDR3 has 15 residues. J was trimmed by 1 base and V by 7 bases; bases with no gene match: 6. DNA of the CDR3: TGTGCCAGCAACCCGACAGGGATGAACACCGGGGAGCTGTTTTTT. Encoded protein: CASNPTGMNTGELFF.

This clonotype was observed a few times. The rearrangement joins TRBV28 to TRBJ1-5, with D maybe TRBD1 (6 bases). The CDR3 is 12 residues long. V was clipped by 5 bases and J by 8 bases, with 10 bases between them. Germline CDR1 and CDR2: MDHEN and SYDVKM. The CDR3 DNA follows: TGTGCCAGCAGTAACGGGGGCGAGCCCCAGCATTTT. It yields the protein CASSNGGEPQHF.

Many counts were recorded for this clonotype. The chain combines TRBV9 with TRBJ2-5, with 9 nucleotides matching TRBD1. Germline V gene sequence: CDR1 SGDLS, CDR2 YYNGEE. The CDR3 contains 16 residues. J was trimmed by 2 bases and V by 3 bases; bases with no gene match: 8. This CDR3 is CASSAGTGLRQETQYF. The DNA for the CDR3 is TGTGCCAGCAGCGCGGGGACAGGGCTAAGACAAGAGACCCAGTACTTC.

This chain connects TRBV28 to TRBJ1-1; D ambiguous. The germline V and J ends were trimmed by 7 bases and 2 bases, with 11 bases remaining between them. Per germline, CDR1 MDHEN and CDR2 SYDVKM. This CDR3 contains 13 residues. For the CDR3, the DNA is TGTGCCAGCATGGGCAGGTTAAACACTGAAGCTTTCTTT. As protein: CASMGRLNTEAFF.

This clonotype has at least ten counts. This rearrangement joins TRBV19 to TRBJ1-2; D unclear. The CDR3 covers 12 residues. V was clipped by 7 bases and J by 2 bases, with 8 bases between them. Germline V gene lookup returns CDR1 LNHDA and CDR2 SQIVND (reference sequence). For the CDR3, the DNA is TGTGCCAGTACCGGAGGGAACTATGGCTACACCTTC. It encodes CASTGGNYGYTF.

Regarding this clonotype: Sequence at one end of the junction differs from germline and may be a read error. Written as DNA, the CDR3 is TGTGCCAGCAGTTTATGGGGGAGCAATCGGCCCCAGCATTTT. Amino acid sequence: CASSLWGSNRPQHF. The chain joins TRBV27 to TRBJ1-5; D is perhaps TRBD1 (5 bases). This CDR3 has 14 amino acids. Germline-derived CDR1 and CDR2 are MNHEY and SMNVEV (reference sequence).

The V gene is TRBV20-1, the J gene TRBJ1-3, with TRBD1 matching 9 bases. The junction had 22 bases not matched to a gene; V was cut back by 6 bases and J by 1 base. The CDR3 has 20 amino acids. In germline, CDR1 is DFQATT, CDR2 SNEGSKA (reference sequence). The CDR3 region is CSAHNLPGQGRKGSGNTIYF. The CDR3 nucleotides are TGCAGTGCCCATAACCTCCCGGGACAGGGAAGGAAGGGGTCTGGAAACACCATATATTTT.

A few counts support this clonotype. V gene TRBV5-1 combines with J gene TRBJ1-1; D might be TRBD1 (5 bases). Trimming cost V 4 bases and J 0 bases, with 16 bases left between them. This CDR3 contains 16 residues. Germline CDR1 reads SGHRS; CDR2 reads YFSETQ. CDR3 DNA sequence: TGCGCCAGCAGCGCCCAGGGCTTTGAGGTGAACACTGAAGCTTTCTTT. Its translation is CASSAQGFEVNTEAFF.

This clonotype has at least ten counts. The chain is built from TRBV10-3 and TRBJ2-7, with D uncertain. The germline CDR1 and CDR2 sequences are ENHRY and SYGVKD. Deletions cut 3 bases from V and 1 base from J, with 7 bases between. CDR3 size: 13 residues. CDR3 sequence: CAISEARSYEQYF. The CDR3 region has the DNA TGTGCCATCAGTGAAGCGAGATCCTACGAGCAGTACTTC.

This clonotype was observed many times. The rearrangement uses TRBV12-3 or TRBV12-4 and TRBJ1-1, with a weak D call TRBD1 (6 bases). CDR3 length: 14 amino acids. Deletions cut 7 bases from V and 0 bases from J, with 12 bases between. CDR3 sequence: CASKGTYLNTEAFF. In nucleotides, the CDR3 is TGTGCCAGCAAGGGGACATATTTGAACACTGAAGCTTTCTTT.

About this clonotype itself: A read error is possible here, since a much larger clone lies one base away. V is TRBV28 and J is TRBJ1-2; tentative D call: TRBD1 (5 bases). This CDR3 is 14 amino acids long. The germline gives CDR1 MDHEN, CDR2 SYDVKM. Trimming removed 5 bases from V and 5 bases from J, with 15 bases in between. The CDR3 protein is CASSHPDKWYGYTF. In nucleotides, the CDR3 is TGTGCCAGCAGTCATCCGGACAAGTGGTATGGCTACACCTTC.

J is TRBJ1-1 and V is TRBV2; D remains unclear. This CDR3 spans 14 amino acids. Germline loops: CDR1 SNHLY, CDR2 FYNNEI. The ends were cut back, 3 bases at V and 1 base at J, with 9 bases in the middle. CDR3 loop: CASSDRASNTEAFF. The CDR3 DNA reads as TGTGCCAGCAGTGATCGGGCCTCGAACACTGAAGCTTTCTTT.

This clonotype occurred a few times. The V gene is TRBV19, the J gene TRBJ2-1; the match to TRBD1 covers 10 bases. The CDR3 extends over 14 amino acids. Trimming at V came to 5 bases and at J to 8 bases, leaving 6 bases not matched to a gene. Germline V lookup: CDR1 LNHDA, CDR2 SQIVND (reference sequence). CDR3 region: CASSQDRGLDEQFF. Written as DNA, the CDR3 is TGTGCCAGTAGTCAAGACAGGGGGCTAGATGAGCAGTTCTTC.